This entry features one T cell receptor beta chain sequence. This entry is derived from a study of blood T cell repertoires in COVID-19. Study overall: Whether acute or convalescent, the COVID-19 samples came from the United States, Italy and Spain.

The repertoire was sequenced with immunoSEQ multiplex PCR; TCRdb's copy has only in-frame clones and lacks some. Of roughly 250,000 clones detected, approximately 90% appear once; the ten largest clones hold 1.2%. The CDR3 runs 15 residues. Germline CDR1 and CDR2: MRHNA and SNTAGT. Trimming took 6 bases from V and 0 from J; bases not matched to a gene: 0. The sequencing sample was made of PBMCs or T cells enriched from blood (not recorded which). The sequence came from a human donor in a cohort exposed to, infected with or recovered from COVID-19 (not recorded which). The donor label of this sample is uncertain. The rearrangement links TRBV6-4 to TRBJ2-3, with 13 bases that match TRBD2. CDR3 nucleotide sequence: TGTGCCAGCAGGGGACTAGCGGGGAGCACAGATACGCAGTATTTT. Its protein product is CASRGLAGSTDTQYF.